The clone carrying this TCR beta chain was detected ten times or more. Not a single patient had been given any form of treatment at any point before undergoing thyroid surgery. The data are from a study of metastatic and nonmetastatic thyroid tumors. The CDR3 is made up of 11 amino acids. Looked up from germline, CDR1 is SGHVS and CDR2 is FNYEAQ. Between the trimmed V and J ends, which lost 2 bases and 6 bases, there was a span of 5 bases. MiXCR was used by TCRdb to re-call the PCR reads. Among about 43,000 clones listed, about 3.3% were seen once. Specimen: blood. The chain links TRBV7-6 to TRBJ2-7; D is unresolved. This receptor was taken from a female donor with papillary thyroid cancer or a benign thyroid nodule (not recorded which). Some clones in this sample may be carry-over from other donors' samples. DNA of the CDR3: TGTGCCAGCAGCTTAAACTCCGAGCAGTACTTC. Translating gives CASSLNSEQYF. Supplemented by reference TRBV7-6 and TRBJ2-7, the full variable domain reads GAGVSQSPRYKVTKRGQDVALRCDPISGHVSLYWYRQALGQGPEFLTYFNYEAQQDKSGLPNDRFSAERPEGSISTLTIQRTEQRDSAMYRCASSLNSEQYFGPGTRLTVT.